The rows below give T cell receptor beta chains drawn from one sample of a study of molecular identifiers for immune sequencing clone quantification. TCRdb ran MiXCR on the PCR reads and lists one entry per CDR3 protein. The sample shows 6,000 to 9,500 distinct CDR3 sequences, 35% of them seen only once. The sequenced sample was naive CD8+ T cells from blood, with Jurkat cell RNA spiked in. The receptor set was obtained from a human donor in good health. Some libraries in this study had Jurkat cell RNA spiked in. Both conserved end residues are part of each CDR3. The order of the fields is J gene, clone size, D gene, V gene, CDR3 DNA, CDR3 protein. The D gene is left open where the match is weak. The size of a clone is reported for some rows only, either as once, few or many, or as a class for expanded clones.

TRBJ2-1	medium-sized	TRBD2	TRBV7-2	TGTGCCAGCAGCCCCGGGACTACCACTAATGAGCAGTTCTTC	CASSPGTTTNEQFF
TRBJ2-3	medium-sized	.	TRBV7-9	TGTGCCAGCAGCTTAGTTCGGACAGCAGATACGCAGTATTTT	CASSLVRTADTQYF
TRBJ2-7	.	.	TRBV4-3	TGCGCCAGCAGCCAAGATTGGATTGGTTCCAGGGCCCACGAGCAGTACTTC	CASSQDWIGSRAHEQYF
TRBJ2-3	medium-sized	.	TRBV7-9	TGTGCCAGCAGCTCCGAGGGAACAGGATGGATTGAACCCACAGATACGCAGTATTTT	CASSSEGTGWIEPTDTQYF
TRBJ1-1	.	.	TRBV20-1	TGCAGTGCTAGAGATGGAGGGGCTGAAGCTTTCTTT	CSARDGGAEAFF
TRBJ2-7	once	.	TRBV28	TGTGCCAGCAGTTTTCGGGGGCGCGTTTCCTACGAGCAGTACTTC	CASSFRGRVSYEQYF
TRBJ2-7	.	.	TRBV20-1	TGCAGTGCTAGACTCGCGGAGAGCTTCTACGAGCAGTACTTC	CSARLAESFYEQYF
TRBJ2-7	.	.	TRBV7-6	TGTGCCAGCAGCTTAGGCGTCCAGGAGGGCGAGCAGTACTTC	CASSLGVQEGEQYF
TRBJ2-3	medium-sized	TRBD2	TRBV5-8	TGTGCCAGCAGCTTTTCATGGGGGAGGGCCCGCACAGATACGCAGTATTTT	CASSFSWGRARTDTQYF
TRBJ1-2	.	TRBD1	TRBV27	TGTGCCAGCAGTTGGGTGAGAGGGGGCGATGGCTACACCTTC	CASSWVRGGDGYTF
TRBJ2-7	few	.	TRBV7-9	TGTGCCAGCAGTCCCGGGTGGGCCTACGAGCAGTACTTC	CASSPGWAYEQYF
TRBJ2-2	few	TRBD2	TRBV20-1	TGCAGTGTGCTAGCGGCGAACACCGGGGAGCTGTTTTTT	CSVLAANTGELFF
TRBJ2-7	few	.	TRBV4-3	TGCGCCAGCAGCCAAACACAGGTGGTGGGGCTCTCCGAGCAGTACTTC	CASSQTQVVGLSEQYF
TRBJ2-3	medium-sized	TRBD2	TRBV29-1	TGCAGCGTTGAACCTCTAACTAGCGGGACAGCAGATACGCAGTATTTT	CSVEPLTSGTADTQYF
TRBJ2-7	once	.	TRBV11-2	TGTGCCAGCAGCTACGGACAGAGCTACGAGCAGTACTTC	CASSYGQSYEQYF
TRBJ2-1	once	.	TRBV10-3	TGTGCCATCAGTGAGCCCAGCGTAGGCTCCTACAATGAGCAGTTCTTC	CAISEPSVGSYNEQFF
TRBJ2-3	.	.	TRBV20-1	TGCAGTGCTAGAAGTTCCCAAGGGAGCATCCGCACAGCTACGCAGTATTTT	CSARSSQGSIRTATQYF
TRBJ1-2	.	TRBD1	TRBV6-5	TGTGCCAGCAGTGACCTAGGGACAGCTTTTTACTATGGCTACGCCTTC	CASSDLGTAFYYGYAF
TRBJ1-5	.	.	TRBV2	TGTGCCAGCAGTGAACAGGGACGGAGCAATCAGCCCCAGCATTTT	CASSEQGRSNQPQHF
TRBJ2-7	.	TRBD1	TRBV13	TGTGCCAGCAGCCCCTCGGGACAGGGTCTTTACGAGCAGTACTTC	CASSPSGQGLYEQYF
TRBJ2-6	.	TRBD1	TRBV28	TGTGCCAGCAGTCACAGGACAGGGGGCTCTGGGGCCAACGTCCTGACTTTC	CASSHRTGGSGANVLTF
TRBJ2-4	.	.	TRBV27	TGTGCCAGCAGTCATAGCTTAAACATTCAGTACTTC	CASSHSLNIQYF